The 18 T cell receptor beta chains below come from one sample, sequenced in a study of CD8+ T cells in alopecia areata. Sample treatment: oral pan-JAK inhibitor, 5-10 mg twice daily. TCR sequencing used cDNA made by reverse transcription of extracted RNA. Measured with immunoSEQ multiplex PCR; TCRdb has only the in-frame clones, and not every one. The table records some 190,000 clones, about 51% of them present only once. Material: CD8+ T cells sorted from blood, obtained between weeks 51 and 52, from a patient treated with tofacitinib. All receptors come from a human donor with alopecia areata.

The rearrangement uses TRBV10-3 and TRBJ2-2; 7 bases line up with TRBD1. Germline V lookup: CDR1 ENHRY, CDR2 SYGVKD. CDR3 length: 15 residues. The ends lost 6 bases at V and 1 base at J; junction bases unmatched: 5. Here the CDR3 reads CAISFGQVNTGELFF. CDR3 DNA: TGTGCCATCAGCTTTGGACAGGTGAACACCGGGGAGCTGTTTTTT.

This clone was detected only a few times. The chain joins TRBV11-2 to TRBJ2-3; D is undetermined. The CDR3 runs 13 residues. V lost 4 bases and J lost 4, with 9 bases in between. Germline V gene lookup returns CDR1 SGHAT and CDR2 FQNNGV. CDR3 nucleotide sequence: TGTGCCAGCAGCTGGGGATGGCCAGATACGCAGTATTTT. Protein product: CASSWGWPDTQYF.

The rearrangement joins TRBV29-1 to TRBJ1-1, with D hard to call. The CDR3 has 10 residues. Trimming stripped 3 bases from V and 11 bases from J, with 10 bases between. In germline, CDR1 is SQVTM, CDR2 ANQGSEA. This chain's CDR3 is CSVETGDAFF. Written as DNA, the CDR3 is TGCAGCGTTGAGACTGGGGATGCTTTCTTT.

This clone was seen only a few times. The chain has TRBV9 and TRBJ2-5; no definite D call. The ends were cut back, 4 bases at V and 5 bases at J, with 9 bases in the middle. The CDR3 runs to 12 residues. CDR1 is SGDLS, CDR2 YYNGEE, per germline. The CDR3 DNA reads TGTGCCAGCAGCCTTAGAGGCGAGACCCAGTACTTC. Translation: CASSLRGETQYF.

V usage is TRBV9 and J usage is TRBJ2-7; D gene ambiguous. This CDR3 comprises 13 residues. Looked up from germline, CDR1 is SGDLS and CDR2 is YYNGEE. Trimming removed 0 bases at V and 3 bases at J, with 7 bases between. The DNA of the CDR3 is TGTGCCAGCAGCGTAGGTCACAGCTACGAGCAGTACTTC. This codes for CASSVGHSYEQYF.

CDR3 protein: CASSLQLTGGNDGYTF. The CDR3 bases are TGTGCCAGCAGCTTGCAACTAACAGGGGGCAACGATGGCTACACCTTC. The chain recombines TRBV7-9 with TRBJ1-2, with 9 bases that match TRBD1. The trim removed 3 bases at V and 6 bases at J, leaving 11 bases unmatched. This CDR3 is 16 amino acids long. The germline V gene encodes CDR1 SEHNR and CDR2 FQNEAQ (reference sequence).

This clone was counted a few times. This chain connects TRBV28 to TRBJ1-4, with a possible D match to TRBD1 (5 bases). V shed 5 bases and J shed 7 bases, with 17 bases lying between them. Per germline, CDR1 MDHEN and CDR2 SYDVKM. CDR3 length: 15 residues. The CDR3 loop reads CASSLGTLRGEKLFF. Here the CDR3 DNA reads TGTGCCAGCAGTCTCGGGACCCTTAGAGGTGAAAAACTGTTTTTT.

The chain combines TRBV27 with TRBJ2-7; 7 bases line up with TRBD2. Germline CDR1 MNHEY, CDR2 SMNVEV (reference sequence). The length of the CDR3 is 13 residues. Trimming cost V 7 bases and J 2 bases; bases outside gene matches: 5. In DNA form, the CDR3 reads TGTGCCAGCATCGGGGCGGGGGCCTACGAGCAGTACTTC. Translated, it gives CASIGAGAYEQYF.

The chain joins TRBV27 to TRBJ1-1; D perhaps matches TRBD1 (6 bases). V was shortened by 4 bases and J by 7 bases, with 10 bases between the two germline ends. The CDR3 totals 12 residues. Germline CDR1 is MNHEY and CDR2 is SMNVEV (reference sequence). In DNA form, the CDR3 reads TGTGCCAGCAGTTGGGGGGGCGGTGAAGCTTTCTTT. Protein sequence: CASSWGGGEAFF.

V usage is TRBV9 and J usage is TRBJ2-2; a possible D gene is TRBD1 (5 bases). V lost 7 bases and J 6 bases, leaving 19 bases between the germline ends. Germline CDR1 and CDR2: SGDLS and YYNGEE. The CDR3 totals 15 residues. The CDR3 coding sequence is TGTGCCAGCGGTGGGGCGAACAGTTTGTCCGGGGAGCTGTTTTTT. This translates into CASGGANSLSGELFF.

The sample holds many counts of this clone. The chain carries TRBV4-2 and TRBJ2-3; D not resolved. V lost 4 bases, J lost 5 bases, and 7 bases lay in between. The germline V gene has CDR1 LGHNA and CDR2 YNFKEQ. The CDR3 totals 12 residues. CDR3 DNA: TGTGCCAGCAGCCCCGACCGAGATACGCAGTATTTT. As protein: CASSPDRDTQYF.

V is TRBV7-8 and J is TRBJ2-1, with 11 bases matching TRBD2. Trimming took 5 bases from V and 3 from J; bases not matched to a gene: 6. The CDR3 contains 16 residues. Germline V gene sequence: CDR1 SGHVS, CDR2 FQNEAQ. CDR3 in amino acids: CASSPLAGGLYNEQFF. CDR3 nucleotides: TGTGCCAGCAGCCCCCTAGCGGGGGGTCTCTACAATGAGCAGTTCTTC.

The chain recombines TRBV11-2 with TRBJ1-2; TRBD1 agrees at 8 bases. Trimming removed 5 bases from V and 3 bases from J; junction bases left unmatched: 5. The CDR3 is made up of 14 amino acids. Germline V CDR1 and CDR2: SGHAT, FQNNGV. CDR3 sequence: CASSLQGAHYGYTF. In DNA form, the CDR3 reads TGTGCCAGCAGCCTGCAGGGGGCTCACTATGGCTACACCTTC.

V and J are TRBV19 and TRBJ1-6; D is undetermined. Germline loops: CDR1 LNHDA, CDR2 SQIVND (reference sequence). The length of the CDR3 is 14 residues. V lost 3 bases to trimming and J lost 7 bases, with 10 bases between them. CDR3 nucleotides: TGTGCCAGTAGTATGACTCCGGGGAATTCACCCCTCCACTTT. It specifies CASSMTPGNSPLHF.

Notes on this clone: The germline gene is not matched at one end of the junction; a read error may be the cause. The rearrangement joins TRBV7-8 to TRBJ2-2; 7 bases agree with TRBD2. The CDR3 has 15 residues. CDR1 and CDR2 (germline): SGHVS, FQNEAQ. For the CDR3, the DNA is TGTGCCAGCAGCCCCCTGCGGGGGAACACCGGGGAGCCGTTTTTT. Encoded protein: CASSPLRGNTGEPFF.

In its sample, this clone was seen a few times. The rearrangement joins TRBV27 to TRBJ2-3; 14 bases match TRBD2. The CDR3 runs to 15 residues. Germline CDR1 and CDR2: MNHEY and SMNVEV (reference sequence). With 5 bases clipped from V and 3 bases from J, the junction kept 1 base outside the gene matches. In DNA, the CDR3 is TGTGCCAGCAGTAGACTAGCGGGGGGGACAGATACGCAGTATTTT. Protein product: CASSRLAGGTDTQYF.

There are a few counts of this clone. The chain combines TRBV4-1 with TRBJ1-1; 7 bases line up with TRBD1. Looked up from germline, CDR1 is MGHRA and CDR2 is YSYEKL. The CDR3 spans 16 residues. Trimming took 4 bases from V and 0 from J; bases not matched to a gene: 8. CDR3 loop: CASSPLPTGLNTEAFF. In DNA, the CDR3 is TGCGCCAGCAGCCCCCTCCCGACAGGGCTGAACACTGAAGCTTTCTTT.

The chain couples TRBV13 to TRBJ1-6; D unclear. Deletions cut 6 bases from V and 12 bases from J, with 18 bases between. The CDR3 covers 14 residues. Germline lookup yields CDR1 PRHDT and CDR2 FYEKMQ (reference sequence). DNA of the CDR3: TGTGCCAGCAGTTTGGGAGTTTCGGGCCTACCCCTCCACTTT. Translated, it gives CASSLGVSGLPLHF.